The source of this TCR beta chain is a study of cytomegalovirus exposure and HLA in healthy donors. General observations from the study: Productive status was seen about 90% or about 30% of the time for most TCR beta V segments in an earlier analysis. A later analysis showed that HLA-associated TCR beta chains had undergone more clonal expansion than equally common others. Presence/absence analyses supposed approximately even sequencing depth among donors. Later on, an analysis found that several of the most significant clusters appeared to be linked to common viral pathogens, which included parvovirus B19.

Turning to this clone: Its specificity is unknown.

Primers: 60 Vbeta forward and 13 Jbeta reverse. The table came from immunoSEQ multiplex PCR; TCRdb's copy has only in-frame clones and leaves some out. The table lists 60,000 to 100,000 clones. Germline assignment: CDR1 KGHSH and CDR2 LQKENI. The CDR3 totals 16 residues. Trimming removed 4 bases from V and 3 bases from J; junction bases left unmatched: 10. The rearrangement links TRBV18 to TRBJ2-7, with 9 bases that match TRBD1. This sequence was found in a man under 40 in good health and CMV-seronegative. The sequenced material came from PBMCs. This CDR3 reads CASSLTAGTGNYEQYF. The CDR3 nucleotides are TGTGCCAGCTCACTCACCGCCGGGACAGGGAACTACGAGCAGTACTTC.